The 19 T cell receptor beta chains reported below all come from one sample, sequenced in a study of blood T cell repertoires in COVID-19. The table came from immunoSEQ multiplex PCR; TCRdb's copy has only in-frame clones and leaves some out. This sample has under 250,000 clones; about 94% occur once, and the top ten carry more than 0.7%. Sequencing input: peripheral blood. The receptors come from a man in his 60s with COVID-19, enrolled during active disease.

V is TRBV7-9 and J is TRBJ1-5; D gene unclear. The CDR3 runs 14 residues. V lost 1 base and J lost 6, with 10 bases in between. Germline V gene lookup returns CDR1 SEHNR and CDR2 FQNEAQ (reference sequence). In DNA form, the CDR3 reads TGTGCCAGCAGCTTAGAAGGAGGTTCTCAGCCCCAGCATTTT. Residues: CASSLEGGSQPQHF.

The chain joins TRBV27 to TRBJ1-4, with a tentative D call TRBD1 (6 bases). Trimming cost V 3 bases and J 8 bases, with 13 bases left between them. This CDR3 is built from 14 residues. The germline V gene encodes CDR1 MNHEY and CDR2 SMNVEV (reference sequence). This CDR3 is CASSFDRLGEKLFF. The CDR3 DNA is TGTGCCAGCAGTTTTGACAGGCTCGGGGAAAAACTGTTTTTT.

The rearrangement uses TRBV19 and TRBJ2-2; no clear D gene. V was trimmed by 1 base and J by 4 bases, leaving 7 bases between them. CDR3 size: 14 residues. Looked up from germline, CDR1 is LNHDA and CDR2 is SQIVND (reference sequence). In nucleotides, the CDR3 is TGTGCCAGTAGTATAGTACTCCGCACCGGGGAGCTGTTTTTT. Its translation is CASSIVLRTGELFF.

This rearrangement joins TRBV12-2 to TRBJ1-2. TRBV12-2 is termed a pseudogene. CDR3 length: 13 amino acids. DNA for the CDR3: TGTGCAAGTCGCCCCGAGGGTACTTATGGCTACACCTTC. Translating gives CASRPEGTYGYTF.

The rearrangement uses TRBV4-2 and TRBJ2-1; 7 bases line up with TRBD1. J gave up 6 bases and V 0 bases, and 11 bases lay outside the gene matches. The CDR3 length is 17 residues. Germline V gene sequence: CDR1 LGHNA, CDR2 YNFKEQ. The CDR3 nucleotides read TGTGCCAGCAGCCAAGATCCCTGGGACAGCGCCTCCAATGAGCAGTTCTTC. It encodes CASSQDPWDSASNEQFF.

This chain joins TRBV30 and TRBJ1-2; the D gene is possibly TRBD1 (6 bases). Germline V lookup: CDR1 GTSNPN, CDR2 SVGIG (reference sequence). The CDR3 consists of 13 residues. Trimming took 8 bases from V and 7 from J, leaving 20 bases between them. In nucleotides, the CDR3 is TGTGCCCTCCACAGGGTCGGGCATTTTGGCTACACCTTC. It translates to CALHRVGHFGYTF.

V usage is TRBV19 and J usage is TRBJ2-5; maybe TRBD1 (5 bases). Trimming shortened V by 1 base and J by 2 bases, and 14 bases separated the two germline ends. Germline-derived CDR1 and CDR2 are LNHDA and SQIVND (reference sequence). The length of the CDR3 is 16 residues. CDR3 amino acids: CASSIARGLLQETQYF. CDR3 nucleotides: TGTGCCAGTAGTATAGCAAGGGGATTGCTACAAGAGACCCAGTACTTC.

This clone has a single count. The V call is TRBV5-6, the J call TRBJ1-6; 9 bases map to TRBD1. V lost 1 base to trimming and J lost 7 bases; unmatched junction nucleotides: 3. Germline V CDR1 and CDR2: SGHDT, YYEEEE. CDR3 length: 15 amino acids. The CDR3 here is CASSLYGQGNSPLHF. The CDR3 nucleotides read TGTGCCAGCAGCTTGTATGGACAGGGGAATTCACCCCTCCACTTT.

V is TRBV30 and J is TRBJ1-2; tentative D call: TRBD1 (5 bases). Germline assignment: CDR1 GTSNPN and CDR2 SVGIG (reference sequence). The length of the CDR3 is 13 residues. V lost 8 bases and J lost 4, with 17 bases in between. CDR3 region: CAERRTGSYGYTF. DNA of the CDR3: TGTGCCGAACGACGAACAGGTTCCTATGGCTACACCTTC.

The CDR3 coding sequence is TGCGCCAGCAGCTTGGGGTTTCCGGGAGGATTCGACGAGCAGTACTTC. Translating gives CASSLGFPGGFDEQYF. The chain is built from TRBV5-1 and TRBJ2-7, with 7 bases identical to TRBD2. CDR1 SGHRS and CDR2 YFSETQ come from the germline V gene. Trimming cost V 0 bases and J 5 bases; bases outside gene matches: 11. The length of the CDR3 is 16 residues.

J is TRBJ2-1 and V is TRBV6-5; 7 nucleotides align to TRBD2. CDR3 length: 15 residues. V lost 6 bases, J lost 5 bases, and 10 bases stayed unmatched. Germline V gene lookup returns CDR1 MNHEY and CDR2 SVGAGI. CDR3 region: CASREQGGSNNEQFF. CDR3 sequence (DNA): TGTGCCAGCAGAGAGCAGGGAGGGAGCAACAATGAGCAGTTCTTC.

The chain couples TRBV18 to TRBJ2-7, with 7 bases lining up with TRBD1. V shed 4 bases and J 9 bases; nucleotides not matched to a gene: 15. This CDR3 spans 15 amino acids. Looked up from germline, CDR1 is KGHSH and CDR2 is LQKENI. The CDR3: CASSQGTAYGSGQYF. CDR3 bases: TGTGCCAGCTCACAAGGGACAGCCTACGGTTCTGGGCAGTACTTC.

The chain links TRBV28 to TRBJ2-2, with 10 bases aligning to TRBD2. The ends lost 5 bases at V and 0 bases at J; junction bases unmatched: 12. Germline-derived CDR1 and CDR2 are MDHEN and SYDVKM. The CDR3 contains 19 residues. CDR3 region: CASSPTPGLARTNTGELFF. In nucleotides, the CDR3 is TGTGCCAGCAGTCCGACCCCGGGACTAGCGCGAACGAACACCGGGGAGCTGTTTTTT.

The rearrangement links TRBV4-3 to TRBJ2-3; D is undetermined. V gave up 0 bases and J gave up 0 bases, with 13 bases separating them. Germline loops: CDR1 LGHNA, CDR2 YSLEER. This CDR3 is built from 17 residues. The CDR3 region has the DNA TGCGCCAGCAGCCAAGAAAGCCCGTCTACTAGCACAGATACGCAGTATTTT. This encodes CASSQESPSTSTDTQYF.

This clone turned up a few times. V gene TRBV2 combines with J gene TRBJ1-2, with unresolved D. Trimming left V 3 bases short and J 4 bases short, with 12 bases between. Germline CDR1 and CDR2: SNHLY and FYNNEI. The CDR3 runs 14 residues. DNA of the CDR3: TGTGCCAGCAGTGAGAGCTCTACCTCCTATGGCTACACCTTC. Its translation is CASSESSTSYGYTF.

The CDR3, as DNA: TGTGCCAGCAGGTCCCCACCAGGGGGAAGGTCAGATGAGCAGTTCTTC. This encodes CASRSPPGGRSDEQFF. The V gene is TRBV28, the J gene TRBJ2-1, with 7 bases that match TRBD1. Germline CDR1 MDHEN, CDR2 SYDVKM. The CDR3 runs to 16 residues. V shed 6 bases and J 8 bases; nucleotides not matched to a gene: 16.

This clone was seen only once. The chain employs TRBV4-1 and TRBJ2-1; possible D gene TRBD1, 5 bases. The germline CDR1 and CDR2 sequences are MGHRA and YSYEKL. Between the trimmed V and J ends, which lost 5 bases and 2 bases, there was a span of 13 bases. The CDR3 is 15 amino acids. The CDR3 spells CASSSFTQAYNEQFF. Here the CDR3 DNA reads TGCGCCAGCAGCTCTTTTACACAGGCCTACAATGAGCAGTTCTTC.

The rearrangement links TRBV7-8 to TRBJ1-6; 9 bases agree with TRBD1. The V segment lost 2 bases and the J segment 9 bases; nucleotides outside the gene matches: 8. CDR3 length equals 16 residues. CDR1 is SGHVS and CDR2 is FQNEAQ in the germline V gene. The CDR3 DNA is TGTGCCAGCAGCTTATCACCGGGACAGGGCATTTCACCCCTCCACTTT. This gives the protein CASSLSPGQGISPLHF.

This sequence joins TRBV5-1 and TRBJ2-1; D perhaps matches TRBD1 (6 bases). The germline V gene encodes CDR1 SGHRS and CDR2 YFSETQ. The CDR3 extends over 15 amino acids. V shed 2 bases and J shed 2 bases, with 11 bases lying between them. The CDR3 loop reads CASSFGQGPYNEQFF. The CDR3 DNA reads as TGCGCCAGCAGCTTCGGGCAGGGGCCCTACAATGAGCAGTTCTTC.